The clone carrying this T cell receptor (beta chain) was counted a few times. Its target is unknown. It was by quantitative 5'-RACE with molecular barcodes that TCR beta libraries were made. TCRdb reprocessed the 5' RACE reads with MiXCR, giving one entry per CDR3 protein. The sample shows fewer than 400,000 distinct CDR3 sequences, about 15% of them seen only once. The data were obtained in a study of CD8 T cells in ankylosing spondylitis. Overall study results and limits: Clones linked to disease were reported to show significant enrichment in matched ankylosing spondylitis synovial fluid. Ankylosing spondylitis blood appeared to carry a characteristic TCR beta motif of under ten highly homologous variants.

V trimming: 4 bases; J trimming: 3 bases; junction bases outside the gene matches: 3. The CDR3 is made up of 15 amino acids. Germline assignment: CDR1 SGHRS and CDR2 YFSETQ. V and J are TRBV5-1 and TRBJ2-5; 13 nucleotides align to TRBD2. Sequencing was done on a sample of blood, either unsorted or a sorted T cell fraction (not recorded which). This clonotype originated in a male donor with ankylosing spondylitis or in good health (not recorded which). CDR3 protein: CASSPGLAGEETQYF. The DNA of the CDR3 is TGCGCCAGCAGCCCCGGACTAGCGGGAGAAGAGACCCAGTACTTC.